The rows below give T cell receptor beta chains drawn from one sample of a study of shared clonotypes between healthy human individuals. Produced via immunoSEQ multiplex PCR; TCRdb's table is partial and in-frame only. The table has around 2,000,000 clones, around 96% seen once. The specimen sequenced was naive CD8+ T cells sorted from blood. The receptors were sampled from a man between 18 and 29 years old in good health. Each CDR3 is given without its conserved first and last residue.

v_gene: TRBV4-1; j_gene: TRBJ2-7; CDR3aa: ASSQGQGSEQY
v_gene: TRBV4-3; j_gene: TRBJ2-1; CDR3aa: ASSQDSVGTAPYNEQF
v_gene: TRBV5-4; j_gene: TRBJ2-7; CDR3aa: ASRIRGGPEQY
v_gene: TRBV5-6; j_gene: TRBJ2-7; CDR3aa: ASSLEGAPYEQY
v_gene: TRBV30; j_gene: TRBJ1-2; CDR3aa: AWTLTGQTNYGYT
v_gene: TRBV5-8; j_gene: TRBJ1-5; CDR3aa: ASSPPQH
v_gene: TRBV10-3; j_gene: TRBJ2-2; CDR3aa: ATFYGPNTGELF
v_gene: TRBV10-2; j_gene: TRBJ2-7; CDR3aa: ASSEIGQGFYEQY
v_gene: TRBV5-4; j_gene: TRBJ1-4; CDR3aa: ASSVQGIEKLF
v_gene: TRBV30; j_gene: TRBJ2-3; CDR3aa: AWSGAGMGTDTQY
v_gene: TRBV6-1; j_gene: TRBJ2-7; CDR3aa: ASSEGLAGDAYEQY
v_gene: TRBV28; j_gene: TRBJ2-2; CDR3aa: AGGRDRGSANTGELF
v_gene: TRBV28; j_gene: TRBJ1-2; CDR3aa: ASRRDYGYT
v_gene: TRBV27; j_gene: TRBJ2-5; CDR3aa: ASSPLARGQSETQY
v_gene: TRBV11-2; j_gene: TRBJ2-3; CDR3aa: ASSLDPYTQY
v_gene: TRBV7-9; j_gene: TRBJ1-2; CDR3aa: ASSLGQGAPYGYT
v_gene: TRBV4-3; j_gene: TRBJ2-1; CDR3aa: ASSQDQGGTYNEQF
v_gene: TRBV28; j_gene: TRBJ1-1; CDR3aa: ASSHPRGISNTEAF
v_gene: TRBV10-3; j_gene: TRBJ1-2; CDR3aa: AIRDPGTGDGYGYT
v_gene: TRBV5-1; j_gene: TRBJ2-3; CDR3aa: ASSILGLAGVTDTQY
v_gene: TRBV9; j_gene: TRBJ2-2; CDR3aa: ASSVETGDAGELF
v_gene: TRBV10-3; j_gene: TRBJ2-7; CDR3aa: AISRGGTYEQY
v_gene: TRBV10-3; j_gene: TRBJ2-1; CDR3aa: AISEGDIHNEQF
v_gene: TRBV11-1; j_gene: TRBJ2-2; CDR3aa: ASSAGGLVAGELF
v_gene: TRBV19; j_gene: TRBJ2-7; CDR3aa: ASSQEGGAQGRNEQY
v_gene: TRBV10-2; j_gene: TRBJ2-7; CDR3aa: ASGRTAWEQY
v_gene: TRBV10-3; j_gene: TRBJ2-7; CDR3aa: AITDTLDRGSYEQY
v_gene: TRBV10-3; j_gene: TRBJ2-7; CDR3aa: AISERPGLAGTTEQY
v_gene: TRBV5-4; j_gene: TRBJ2-5; CDR3aa: ASSPWEAETQY
v_gene: TRBV6-5; j_gene: TRBJ2-3; CDR3aa: ASTLAGDPGDTQY
v_gene: TRBV11-2; j_gene: TRBJ1-3; CDR3aa: ASSNSGNTIY
v_gene: TRBV5-1; j_gene: TRBJ1-1; CDR3aa: ASSLIQGQYTEAF
v_gene: TRBV6-5; j_gene: TRBJ2-5; CDR3aa: ASSYSSSGETQY
v_gene: TRBV10-3; j_gene: TRBJ2-7; CDR3aa: AISDPGLAGEEQY
v_gene: TRBV11-2; j_gene: TRBJ1-4; CDR3aa: ASSLDRGQGGLF
v_gene: TRBV6-5; j_gene: TRBJ2-2; CDR3aa: ASSMGQGTGELF
v_gene: TRBV9; j_gene: TRBJ2-7; CDR3aa: ASSVEDGGQGLPHEQY
v_gene: TRBV7-9; j_gene: TRBJ2-5; CDR3aa: ASSLAPDTFQETQY
v_gene: TRBV9; j_gene: TRBJ1-1; CDR3aa: ASSVGLGFATEAF
v_gene: TRBV6-1; j_gene: TRBJ2-7; CDR3aa: ASSEEGQGSSYEQY
v_gene: TRBV4-3; j_gene: TRBJ2-3; CDR3aa: ASSLGQGWTDTQY
v_gene: TRBV28; j_gene: TRBJ2-7; CDR3aa: ASSTGTGSYEQY
v_gene: TRBV6-1; j_gene: TRBJ2-5; CDR3aa: ASSDWGLGETQY
v_gene: TRBV7-9; j_gene: TRBJ2-5; CDR3aa: ASSLIQETQY
v_gene: TRBV7-9; j_gene: TRBJ1-6; CDR3aa: ASSLGDTALH
v_gene: TRBV27; j_gene: TRBJ2-1; CDR3aa: ASSLGSGGSNEQF
v_gene: TRBV27; j_gene: TRBJ2-7; CDR3aa: ASSSLGYEQY